These 5 T cell receptor beta chains were sequenced from one sample in a study of blood T cells in healthy people across ages. Then a second PCR, running about 6 to 12 cycles, was carried out with a sample-barcoded 5' primer and a J-beta primer mix. TCRdb redid the calling of the 5' RACE reads with MiXCR, one entry per CDR3 protein. The data hold fewer than 900,000 distinct CDR3 sequences, with about 42% observed a single time. The sample comprised blood. These receptors came from a woman between 55 and 75 years old in good health.

Note on this clonotype: This may stem from a read error, because a much larger clone lies one nucleotide away. The chain recombines TRBV4-2 with TRBJ1-2, with 9 positions matching TRBD1. In germline, CDR1 is LGHNA, CDR2 YNFKEQ. The CDR3 covers 15 residues. The CDR3 loop is CASSQELTGGYGHTF. DNA for the CDR3: TGTGCCAGCAGCCAAGAATTGACAGGGGGGTATGGCCACACCTTC.

With regard to this clonotype: The junction differs from germline at one of its ends, possibly a read error. The chain has TRBV6-5 and TRBJ1-4, with 7 bases lining up with TRBD1. CDR1 is MNHEY and CDR2 is SVGAGI in the germline V gene. This CDR3 has 13 amino acids. In nucleotides, the CDR3 is TGTGCCAGCCACAGGGGAAGGCATGAAGAACTGTTTTTT. It codes for CASHRGRHEELFF.

CDR3 bases: TGTGCCAGCATACAACTAGCGGGAGCGGGGGAGCAGTACTTC. It codes for CASIQLAGAGEQYF. The V call is TRBV27, the J call TRBJ2-5; 11 bases align to TRBD2. Germline CDR1 MNHEY, CDR2 SMNVEV (reference sequence). J lost 11 bases, V lost 7 bases, and 12 bases had no gene match. The CDR3 has 14 residues.

The count of this clonotype is one. The genes are TRBV12-3 or TRBV12-4 and TRBJ2-1; D perhaps matches TRBD2 (7 bases). Trimming removed 3 bases from V and 1 base from J, with 13 bases in between. The CDR3 runs to 16 residues. CDR3 protein: CASSLAAGTSYNEQFF. CDR3 nucleotide sequence: TGTGCCAGCAGTTTGGCAGCGGGGACATCCTACAATGAGCAGTTCTTC.

This clonotype came up a few times. V is TRBV6-5 and J is TRBJ2-7; 7 positions match TRBD1. Trimming removed 5 bases from V and 5 bases from J; junction bases left unmatched: 9. CDR1 and CDR2 from the germline V gene are MNHEY and SVGAGI. This CDR3 has 14 residues. CDR3 DNA: TGTGCCAGCAGTCTCGACAGGGTCCCTAACGAGCAGTACTTC. It encodes CASSLDRVPNEQYF.